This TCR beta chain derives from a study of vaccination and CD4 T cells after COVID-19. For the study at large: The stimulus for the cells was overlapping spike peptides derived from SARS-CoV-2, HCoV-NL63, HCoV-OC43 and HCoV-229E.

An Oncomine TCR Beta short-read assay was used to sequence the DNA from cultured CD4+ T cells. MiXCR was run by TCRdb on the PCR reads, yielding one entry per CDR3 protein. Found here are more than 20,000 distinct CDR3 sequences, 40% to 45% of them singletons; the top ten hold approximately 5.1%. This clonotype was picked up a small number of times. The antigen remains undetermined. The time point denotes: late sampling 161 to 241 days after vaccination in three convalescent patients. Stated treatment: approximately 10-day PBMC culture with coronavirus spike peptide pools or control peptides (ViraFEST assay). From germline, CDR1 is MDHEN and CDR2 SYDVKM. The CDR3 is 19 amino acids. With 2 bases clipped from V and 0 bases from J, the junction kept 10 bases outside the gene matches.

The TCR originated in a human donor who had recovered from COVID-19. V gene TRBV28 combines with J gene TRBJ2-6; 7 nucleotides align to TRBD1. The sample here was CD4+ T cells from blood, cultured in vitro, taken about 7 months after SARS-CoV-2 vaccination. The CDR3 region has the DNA TGTGCCAGCAGTTTACCGAACAGGGGCCTCCCCTCTGGGGCCAACGTCCTGACTTTC. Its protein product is CASSLPNRGLPSGANVLTF.